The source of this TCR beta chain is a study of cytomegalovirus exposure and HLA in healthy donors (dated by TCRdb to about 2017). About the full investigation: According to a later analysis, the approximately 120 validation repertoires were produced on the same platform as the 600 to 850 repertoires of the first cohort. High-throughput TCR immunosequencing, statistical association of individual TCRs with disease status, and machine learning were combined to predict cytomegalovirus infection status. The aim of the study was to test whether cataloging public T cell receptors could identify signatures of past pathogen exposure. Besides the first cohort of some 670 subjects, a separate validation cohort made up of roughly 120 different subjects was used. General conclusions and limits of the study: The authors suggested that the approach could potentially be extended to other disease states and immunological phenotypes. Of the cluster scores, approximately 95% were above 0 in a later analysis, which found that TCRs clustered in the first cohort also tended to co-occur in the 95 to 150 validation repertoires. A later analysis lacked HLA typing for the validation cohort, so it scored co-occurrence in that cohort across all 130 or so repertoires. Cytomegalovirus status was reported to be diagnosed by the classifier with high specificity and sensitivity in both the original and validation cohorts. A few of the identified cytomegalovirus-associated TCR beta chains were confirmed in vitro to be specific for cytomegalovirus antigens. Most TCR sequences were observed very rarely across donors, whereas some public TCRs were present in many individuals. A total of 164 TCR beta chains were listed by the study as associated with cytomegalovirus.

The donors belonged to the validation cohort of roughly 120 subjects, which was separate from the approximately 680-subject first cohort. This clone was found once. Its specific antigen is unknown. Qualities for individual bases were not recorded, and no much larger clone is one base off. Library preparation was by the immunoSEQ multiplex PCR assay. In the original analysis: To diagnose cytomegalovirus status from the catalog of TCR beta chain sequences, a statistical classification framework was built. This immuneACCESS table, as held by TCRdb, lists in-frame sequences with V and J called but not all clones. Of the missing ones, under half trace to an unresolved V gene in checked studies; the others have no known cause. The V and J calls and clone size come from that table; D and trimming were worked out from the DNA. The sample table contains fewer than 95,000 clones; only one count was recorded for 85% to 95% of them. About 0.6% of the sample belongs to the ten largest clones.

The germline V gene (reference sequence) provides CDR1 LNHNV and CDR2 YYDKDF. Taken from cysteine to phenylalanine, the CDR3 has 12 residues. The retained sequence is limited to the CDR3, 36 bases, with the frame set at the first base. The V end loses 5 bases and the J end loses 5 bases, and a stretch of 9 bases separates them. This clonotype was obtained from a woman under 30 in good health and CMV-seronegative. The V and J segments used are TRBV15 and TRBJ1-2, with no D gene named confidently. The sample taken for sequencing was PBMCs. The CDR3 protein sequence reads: CATSPGDYGYTF. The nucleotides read TGTGCCACCAGCCCCGGGGATTATGGCTACACCTTC.